These 25 T cell receptor beta chains originate from one sample sequenced in a study of cytomegalovirus exposure and HLA in healthy donors. PCR was performed using 60 Vbeta and 13 Jbeta primers. Sequencing was performed with immunoSEQ multiplex PCR; in TCRdb, only in-frame clones are kept and a portion is missing. Of some 150,000 clones in the sample, approximately 78% are singletons; the top ten hold approximately 4.2%. Specimen: PBMCs. The receptor source for this set is a woman aged 40 to 50 in good health and CMV-seropositive.

This clone was observed once. The V and J genes are TRBV9 and TRBJ1-3, with 9 bases lining up with TRBD1. Unmatched junction bases numbered 13, after V lost 5 bases and J lost 1 base. The CDR3 consists of 18 residues. The germline gives CDR1 SGDLS, CDR2 YYNGEE. The CDR3 bases are TGTGCCAGCAGTGAAGGGGGACAGGGAGCGGGGTCTGGAAACACCATATATTTT. Translating gives CASSEGGQGAGSGNTIYF.

This clone showed up just once. CDR3 nucleotide sequence: TGTGCCAGCAGCGTAGTGGGAGATGGCGGCAATGAGCAGTTCTTC. This sequence encodes CASSVVGDGGNEQFF. This chain uses TRBV9 with TRBJ2-1; tentatively, D is TRBD2 (5 bases). Germline V gene data show CDR1 as SGDLS and CDR2 as YYNGEE. The CDR3 sequence is 15 residues long. The ends were cut back, 0 bases at V and 6 bases at J, with 13 bases in the middle.

CDR3 sequence: CASSRDTSHGYTF. Written as DNA, the CDR3 is TGTGCCAGCAGTAGGGACACTTCGCATGGCTACACCTTC. This chain joins TRBV6-6 and TRBJ1-2, with D perhaps matching TRBD1 (6 bases). Germline V gene lookup returns CDR1 MNHNY and CDR2 SVGAGI (reference sequence). The CDR3 runs to 13 residues. Deletions cut 5 bases from V and 6 bases from J, with 13 bases between.

This chain links TRBV6-5 with TRBJ2-2; D is undetermined. This CDR3 is built from 13 residues. Germline loops: CDR1 MNHEY, CDR2 SVGAGI. V lost 7 bases to trimming and J lost 0 bases, with 6 bases between them. The CDR3 DNA is TGTGCCAGCACCCTATCGAACACCGGGGAGCTGTTTTTT. Residues: CASTLSNTGELFF.

The chain is built from TRBV5-4 and TRBJ1-2; D possibly corresponds to TRBD1 (5 bases). The CDR3 is 14 residues long. CDR1 is SGHNT and CDR2 is YYREEE in the germline V gene (reference sequence). V gave up 4 bases and J gave up 8 bases, with 18 bases separating them. CDR3 nucleotides: TGTGCCAGCAGCCATACAGGAGTTGCAGGAGGCTACACCTTC. The encoded protein is CASSHTGVAGGYTF. Full variable domain (remainder filled in from reference TRBV5-4 and TRBJ1-2): ETGVTQSPTHLIKTRGQQVTLRCSSQSGHNTVSWYQQALGQGPQFIFQYYREEENGRGNFPPRFSGLQFPNYSSELNVNALELDDSALYLCASSHTGVAGGYTFGSGTRLTVV.

This clone appeared once. The chain carries TRBV7-9 and TRBJ1-5; weak D call: TRBD1 (5 bases). The CDR3 sequence is 15 residues long. Between the trimmed V and J ends, which lost 1 base and 3 bases, there was a span of 10 bases. Germline values: CDR1 SEHNR, CDR2 FQNEAQ (reference sequence). CDR3 in amino acids: CASSLVGAPNQPQHF. DNA for the CDR3: TGTGCCAGCAGCTTAGTAGGGGCCCCCAATCAGCCCCAGCATTTT.

The rearrangement links TRBV9 to TRBJ1-2; 11 bases are shared with TRBD1. Germline V gene sequence: CDR1 SGDLS, CDR2 YYNGEE. After removal of 3 bases from V and 7 bases from J, the junction contained 8 bases not matched to a gene. CDR3 size: 15 residues. The CDR3 protein is CASSAPDRGRGGYTF. DNA for the CDR3: TGTGCCAGCAGCGCCCCGGACAGGGGGCGAGGTGGCTACACCTTC.

This chain uses TRBV5-1 with TRBJ2-3, with TRBD2 matching 9 bases. Germline V gene lookup returns CDR1 SGHRS and CDR2 YFSETQ. The V gene end was trimmed by 2 bases and the J gene end by 8 bases; junction bases not matched to a gene: 9. This CDR3 has 15 residues. The CDR3 region is CASSFGSGGLGTQYF. CDR3 in DNA: TGCGCCAGCAGCTTCGGTAGCGGGGGCTTGGGTACGCAGTATTTT.

The chain is built from TRBV30 and TRBJ1-2; no clear D. Germline V gene data show CDR1 as GTSNPN and CDR2 as SVGIG (reference sequence). Trimming removed 0 bases at V and 1 base at J, with 9 bases between. The CDR3 consists of 14 residues. CDR3 bases: TGTGCCTGGAGTGTACCAGGCTATAACTATGGCTACACCTTC. This encodes CAWSVPGYNYGYTF.

The chain joins TRBV30 to TRBJ1-1; no firm D call. The CDR3 loop spans 12 amino acids. The V and J ends lost 0 bases and 4 bases respectively, with 6 bases between them. Germline CDR1 is GTSNPN and CDR2 is SVGIG (reference sequence). The CDR3 nucleotides are TGTGCCTGGAGTGTACGGTTCACTGAAGCTTTCTTT. This encodes CAWSVRFTEAFF.

The chain links TRBV10-1 to TRBJ2-7; 9 bases map to TRBD1. Germline V gene sequence: CDR1 WNHNN, CDR2 SYGVQD (reference sequence). CDR3 size: 13 residues. V dropped 8 bases and J dropped 5; count of bases not matched to a gene: 7. DNA for the CDR3: TGCGCCAGCCAGCCGGGACAGGGTGACGAGCAGTACTTC. This gives the protein CASQPGQGDEQYF.

This clone turned up a few times. As DNA, the CDR3 is TGTGCCAGAAGGCGACAGGGGAGGCCTAATGAAAAACTGTTTTTT. This gives the protein CARRRQGRPNEKLFF. The chain employs TRBV5-3 and TRBJ1-4; TRBD1 aligns across 8 bases. TRBV5-3 is classed as an ORF, of uncertain function. The J segment lost 3 bases and the V segment lost 5 bases, leaving 6 bases of the junction unmatched. The CDR3 covers 15 residues.

This rearrangement joins TRBV28 to TRBJ1-1, with 7 positions matching TRBD1. Losses at the gene ends were 6 bases for V and 2 bases for J; bases not matched to a gene: 12. Germline V gene data show CDR1 as MDHEN and CDR2 as SYDVKM. CDR3 length equals 16 residues. CDR3 region: CASRTDWTGINTEAFF. The DNA for the CDR3 is TGTGCCAGCAGGACCGACTGGACAGGAATCAACACTGAAGCTTTCTTT.

The chain recombines TRBV4-2 with TRBJ2-7; 7 nucleotides match TRBD2. The CDR3 loop spans 15 amino acids. CDR1 LGHNA and CDR2 YNFKEQ come from the germline V gene. J was trimmed by 6 bases and V by 0 bases; bases with no gene match: 8. CDR3 in amino acids: CASSQDRGGGFEQYF. CDR3 DNA sequence: TGTGCCAGCAGCCAAGATCGGGGCGGGGGTTTCGAGCAGTACTTC.

This rearrangement joins TRBV30 to TRBJ2-1; a weak D match, TRBD2 (6 bases). The CDR3 is 13 amino acids. Germline lookup yields CDR1 GTSNPN and CDR2 SVGIG (reference sequence). V was clipped by 8 bases and J by 2 bases, with 13 bases between them. Here the CDR3 DNA reads TGTGCCCATGGGGGGTCCCCCTACAATGAGCAGTTCTTC. Amino acid sequence: CAHGGSPYNEQFF.

The chain has TRBV30 and TRBJ2-7; D gene uncertain. The V end was cut by 2 bases, the J end by 1 base, with 9 bases between. The CDR3 consists of 13 residues. Germline CDR1 reads GTSNPN; CDR2 reads SVGIG (reference sequence). CDR3 nucleotides: TGTGCCTGGAGTAAGGTCAGGTCCTACGAGCAGTACTTC. Protein product: CAWSKVRSYEQYF.

V and J are TRBV7-2 and TRBJ2-3, with 11 bases that match TRBD2. Trimming took 1 base from V and 2 from J; bases not matched to a gene: 8. Per germline, CDR1 SGHTA and CDR2 FQGNSA. The CDR3 runs to 18 residues. The chain's CDR3 is CASSLGVSGGAFTDTQYF. CDR3 in DNA: TGTGCCAGCAGCTTAGGCGTTAGCGGGGGGGCCTTCACAGATACGCAGTATTTT.

This chain joins TRBV28 and TRBJ2-1, with 10 bases fitting TRBD2. The CDR3 is made up of 15 amino acids. Looked up from germline, CDR1 is MDHEN and CDR2 is SYDVKM. V shed 2 bases, J shed 7 bases, and the junction held 5 bases outside the gene matches. The CDR3 region is CASSLGGSGRNEQFF. In DNA form, the CDR3 reads TGTGCCAGCAGTTTAGGAGGTAGCGGGAGGAATGAGCAGTTCTTC.

The CDR3 protein is CASSQEVGSGYGYTF. The CDR3 nucleotides are TGTGCCAGCAGCCAAGAGGTCGGGAGCGGCTATGGCTACACCTTC. This chain uses TRBV4-2 with TRBJ1-2; D is unresolved. CDR1 and CDR2 (germline): LGHNA, YNFKEQ. The CDR3 is 15 residues long. V was pared by 0 bases and J by 4 bases, with 12 bases between.

V gene TRBV29-1 combines with J gene TRBJ2-5, with 8 bases aligning to TRBD1. V dropped 8 bases and J dropped 4; count of bases not matched to a gene: 6. The CDR3 has 12 amino acids. Germline-derived CDR1 and CDR2 are SQVTM and ANQGSEA. CDR3 nucleotides: TGCAGCTGGACAGGGAATACAGAGACCCAGTACTTC. Protein product: CSWTGNTETQYF.

The rearrangement joins TRBV5-4 to TRBJ1-2; 7 bases map to TRBD1. The germline gives CDR1 SGHNT, CDR2 YYREEE (reference sequence). V was clipped by 4 bases and J by 3 bases; unmatched bases: 12. The CDR3 loop spans 16 amino acids. This chain's CDR3 is CASSDRTGERDYGYTF. CDR3 bases: TGTGCCAGCAGCGATCGAACAGGGGAGAGGGACTATGGCTACACCTTC.

The V and J genes are TRBV27 and TRBJ1-5, with D possibly being TRBD1 (6 bases). V lost 1 base and J 5 bases, leaving 15 bases between the germline ends. The CDR3 is made up of 16 amino acids. Germline V gene lookup returns CDR1 MNHEY and CDR2 SMNVEV (reference sequence). CDR3 residues: CASSLYGGQMDQPQHF. In DNA form, the CDR3 reads TGTGCCAGCAGTTTATATGGGGGCCAAATGGATCAGCCCCAGCATTTT.

The chain uses TRBV5-6 and TRBJ2-7; D gene unclear. Trimming left V 4 bases short and J 2 bases short, with 16 bases between. This CDR3 is built from 15 residues. CDR1 and CDR2 from the germline V gene are SGHDT and YYEEEE. The chain's CDR3 is CASSHAYQEAYEQYF. The DNA for the CDR3 is TGTGCCAGCAGCCATGCTTACCAGGAAGCCTACGAGCAGTACTTC. Full variable domain (rest looked up from reference TRBV5-6 and TRBJ2-7): DAGVTQSPTHLIKTRGQQVTLRCSPKSGHDTVSWYQQALGQGPQFIFQYYEEEERQRGNFPDRFSGHQFPNYSSELNVNALLLGDSALYLCASSHAYQEAYEQYFGPGTRLTVT.

V usage is TRBV10-1 and J usage is TRBJ2-7, with 7 bases that match TRBD1. V lost 5 bases to trimming and J lost 3 bases; unmatched junction nucleotides: 4. Germline V lookup: CDR1 WNHNN, CDR2 SYGVQD (reference sequence). The CDR3 runs 13 residues. The chain's CDR3 is CASSTGTVYEQYF. Written as DNA, the CDR3 is TGCGCCAGCAGTACCGGGACAGTCTACGAGCAGTACTTC.

The V gene is TRBV6-1, the J gene TRBJ1-2; 7 positions agree with TRBD1. From germline, CDR1 is MNHNS and CDR2 SASEGT. The length of the CDR3 is 15 residues. The V gene end was trimmed by 1 base and the J gene end by 4 bases; junction bases not matched to a gene: 6. The chain's CDR3 is CASSEGGTGVYGYTF. CDR3 bases: TGTGCCAGCAGTGAAGGAGGAACAGGGGTCTATGGCTACACCTTC.